This TCR beta chain is from a study of cytomegalovirus exposure and HLA in healthy donors. Overall study findings and caveats: The sole available immune exposure information was CMV serostatus. The study flagged fewer than 200 TCR beta chains as cytomegalovirus-associated. Despite most TCR sequences being rare, some public TCRs occurred in many donors.

This clone came up a few times. The antigen remains unidentified. With 60 Vbeta and 13 Jbeta primers, the PCR was carried out. Data came from immunoSEQ multiplex PCR; TCRdb stores just in-frame clones and leaves some out. The sample has 150,000 to 200,000 clones; under 80% are singletons. Germline loops: CDR1 SGHRS, CDR2 YFSETQ. This CDR3 has 15 residues. V was pared by 0 bases and J by 1 base, with 10 bases between. The gene calls are TRBV5-1 and TRBJ1-2; D call uncertain. Material for sequencing was PBMCs. This TCR was recovered from a female donor in good health and CMV-seronegative. The CDR3 spells CASSLDRVINYGYTF. DNA of the CDR3: TGCGCCAGCAGCTTGGATCGGGTCATTAACTATGGCTACACCTTC.